Reported below is one T cell receptor (beta chain). Its antigen is as yet unknown. The data were taken from a study of siplizumab effects on memory and regulatory T cells. Study conclusions and caveats: In siplizumab conditions, mappable alloreactive CD4+ clones averaged approximately 70% Treg-derived, against roughly 25% in controls. In roughly 80-97% of proliferating CD4+ or CD8+ clones, a naive or memory phenotype could not be assigned.

Trimming left V 6 bases short and J 10 bases short, with 25 bases between. This CDR3 has 16 residues. Germline CDR1 reads MNHNY; CDR2 reads SVGAGI (reference sequence). Around 9.1 x 10^4 TCR templates per sample were assayed. This table comes from immunoSEQ multiplex PCR, and its TCRdb copy is limited to in-frame clones, with some not included. The table has some 97,000 clones, 85% to 95% seen once; the top ten hold 1% to 1.5%. The source is a human donor in good health. The rearrangement uses TRBV6-6 and TRBJ2-1; weak D call: TRBD2 (6 bases). Sequencing was done on a sample of non-Treg CD4+ T cells sorted from blood. The chain's CDR3 is CASSANRVREHREQFF. For the CDR3, the DNA is TGTGCCAGCAGCGCCAACCGCGTACGGGAGCATAGAGAGCAGTTCTTC.